The rows below give T cell receptor beta chains drawn from one sample of a study of cytotoxic CD8 clonotypes in ibrutinib-treated CLL. Clones were sequenced by immunoSEQ multiplex PCR, and TCRdb holds only the in-frame ones, with some missing. The sample carries roughly 250,000 clones, 60% to 75% recorded once. The sample here was PBMCs, taken after 24 months of ibrutinib treatment. These receptors were collected from a human donor with chronic lymphocytic leukemia. CDR3s include the opening cysteine and the closing phenylalanine or tryptophan.

V,CDR3
TRBV4-3,CASSPGPRGGGGTGYNEQFF
TRBV7-2,CASSRPRETQYF
TRBV7-3,CASSTRLGGDEQFF
TRBV5-4,CASSEGLAKTYEQYF
TRBV11-3,CASSLDGTGELFF
TRBV29-1,CSVSPPGGAYEQYF
TRBV27,CASSLKPIGGVVRGRAEQYF
TRBV30,CAWSEGGHYGYTF
TRBV5-8,CASSFGTSANNEQFF
TRBV27,CASSPAGGGYNEQFF